This TCR beta chain emerged from a study of OX40 agonist ivuxolimab in advanced cancers. Study-wide results and limits: The CD4+ and CD8+ T cells in the blood had expanded clonally by week 6 at 0.1 to 3.0 mg/kg.

Germline V gene lookup returns CDR1 GTSNPN and CDR2 SVGIG (reference sequence). This CDR3 is built from 15 residues. Trimming took 1 base from V and 8 from J, leaving 20 bases between them. Comments on this clone: Its antigen is still unknown.

TCRdb's table, derived via immunoSEQ multiplex PCR, lists solely in-frame clones and lacks some. The repertoire holds some 70,000 clones, with over 85% as singletons. The source is an adult with an advanced solid tumor such as melanoma, head and neck, liver or kidney cancer. V gene TRBV30 combines with J gene TRBJ1-1, with D possibly being TRBD1 (6 bases). Source: CD4+ or CD8+ T cells sorted from blood, taken in a trial of the OX40 agonist ivuxolimab. CDR3 DNA sequence: TGTGCCTGGAGTGGAAACACAGGGAGGCCTTGGGAAGCTTTCTTT. Amino acid sequence: CAWSGNTGRPWEAFF.